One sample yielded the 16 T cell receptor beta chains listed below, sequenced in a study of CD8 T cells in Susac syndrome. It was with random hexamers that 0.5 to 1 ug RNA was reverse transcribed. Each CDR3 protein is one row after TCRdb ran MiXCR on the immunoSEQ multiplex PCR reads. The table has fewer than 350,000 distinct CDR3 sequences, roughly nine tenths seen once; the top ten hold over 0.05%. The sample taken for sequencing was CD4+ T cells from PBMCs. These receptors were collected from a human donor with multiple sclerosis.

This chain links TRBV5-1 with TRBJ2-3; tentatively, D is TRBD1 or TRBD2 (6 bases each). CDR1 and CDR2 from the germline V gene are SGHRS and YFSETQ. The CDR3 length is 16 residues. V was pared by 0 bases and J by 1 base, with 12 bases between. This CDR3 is CASSLAVGGGTDTQYF. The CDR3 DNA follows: TGCGCCAGCAGCTTGGCCGTCGGGGGCGGCACAGATACGCAGTATTTT.

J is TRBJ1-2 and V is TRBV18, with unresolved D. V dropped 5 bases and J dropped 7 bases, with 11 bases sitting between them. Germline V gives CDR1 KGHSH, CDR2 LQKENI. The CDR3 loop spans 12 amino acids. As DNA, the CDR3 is TGTGCCAGCTCAGAAACACGGCGTGGCTACACCTTC. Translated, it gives CASSETRRGYTF.

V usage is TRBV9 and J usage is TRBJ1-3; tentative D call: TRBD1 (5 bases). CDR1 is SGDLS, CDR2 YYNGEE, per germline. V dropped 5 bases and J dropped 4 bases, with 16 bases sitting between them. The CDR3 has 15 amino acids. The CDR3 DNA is TGTGCCAGCAGGAAGGGACCGCGGGGAGGAAACACCATATATTTT. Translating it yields CASRKGPRGGNTIYF.

CDR3 sequence: CASSPRQGLDSPLHF. The CDR3 DNA is TGTGCCAGCTCACCACGGCAGGGTTTGGATTCACCCCTCCACTTT. The chain joins TRBV18 to TRBJ1-6; D might be TRBD1 (5 bases). The CDR3 sequence is 15 residues long. Germline assignment: CDR1 KGHSH and CDR2 LQKENI. The V and J ends lost 1 base and 8 bases respectively, with 12 bases between them. Complete variable domain (other parts from reference TRBV18 and TRBJ1-6): NAGVMQNPRHLVRRRGQEARLRCSPMKGHSHVYWYRQLPEEGLKFMVYLQKENIIDESGMPKERFSAEFPKEGPSILRIQQVVRGDSAAYFCASSPRQGLDSPLHFGNGTRLTVT.

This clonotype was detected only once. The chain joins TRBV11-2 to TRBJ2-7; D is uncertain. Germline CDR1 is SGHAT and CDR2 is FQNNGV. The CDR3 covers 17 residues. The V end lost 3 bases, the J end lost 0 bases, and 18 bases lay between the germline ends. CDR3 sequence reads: CASSFTNTRGSSYEQYF. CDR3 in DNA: TGTGCCAGCAGCTTTACGAACACCAGAGGCAGCTCCTACGAGCAGTACTTC.

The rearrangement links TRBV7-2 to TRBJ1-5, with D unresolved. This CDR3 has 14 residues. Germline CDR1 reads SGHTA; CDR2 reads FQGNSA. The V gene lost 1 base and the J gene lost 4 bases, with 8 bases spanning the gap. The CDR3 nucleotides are TGTGCCAGCAGCTTAGTCCCAATAAATCAGCCCCAGCATTTT. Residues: CASSLVPINQPQHF. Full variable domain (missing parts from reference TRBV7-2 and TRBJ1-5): GAGVSQSPSNKVTEKGKDVELRCDPISGHTALYWYRQSLGQGLEFLIYFQGNSAPDKSGLPSDRFSAERTGGSVSTLTIQRTQQEDSAVYLCASSLVPINQPQHFGDGTRLSIL.

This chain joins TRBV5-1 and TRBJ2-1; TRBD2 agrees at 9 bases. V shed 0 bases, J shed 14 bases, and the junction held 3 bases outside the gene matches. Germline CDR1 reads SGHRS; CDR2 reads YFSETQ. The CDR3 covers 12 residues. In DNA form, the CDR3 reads TGCGCCAGCAGCTTGGACCAGCGGGGGGAGTTCTTC. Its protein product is CASSLDQRGEFF.

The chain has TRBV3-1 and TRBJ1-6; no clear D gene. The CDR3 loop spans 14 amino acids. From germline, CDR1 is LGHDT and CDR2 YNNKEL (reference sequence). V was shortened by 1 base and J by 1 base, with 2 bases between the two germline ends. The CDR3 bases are TGTGCCAGCAGCCAAGTATCCTATAATTCACCCCTCCACTTT. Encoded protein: CASSQVSYNSPLHF. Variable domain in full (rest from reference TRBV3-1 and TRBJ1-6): DTAVSQTPKYLVTQMGNDKSIKCEQNLGHDTMYWYKQDSKKFLKIMFSYNNKELIINETVPNRFSPKSPDKAHLNLHINSLELGDSAVYFCASSQVSYNSPLHFGNGTRLTVT.

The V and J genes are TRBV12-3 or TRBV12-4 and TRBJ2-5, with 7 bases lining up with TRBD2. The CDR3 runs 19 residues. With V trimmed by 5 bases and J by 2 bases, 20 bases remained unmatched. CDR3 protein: CASSPLRSGLTGGQETQYF. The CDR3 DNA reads TGTGCCAGCAGTCCGCTTCGATCGGGACTCACGGGGGGTCAAGAGACCCAGTACTTC.

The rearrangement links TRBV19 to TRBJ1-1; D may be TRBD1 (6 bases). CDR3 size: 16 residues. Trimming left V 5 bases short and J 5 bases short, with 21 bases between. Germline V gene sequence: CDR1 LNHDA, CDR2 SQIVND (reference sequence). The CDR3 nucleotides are TGTGCCAGTAGTCCCGGGGGGCGCGGGGTAGGTACTGAAGCTTTCTTT. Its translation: CASSPGGRGVGTEAFF. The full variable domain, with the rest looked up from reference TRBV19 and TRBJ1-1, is DGGITQSPKYLFRKEGQNVTLSCEQNLNHDAMYWYRQDPGQGLRLIYYSQIVNDFQKGDIAEGYSVSREKKESFPLTVTSAQKNPTAFYLCASSPGGRGVGTEAFFGQGTRLTVV.

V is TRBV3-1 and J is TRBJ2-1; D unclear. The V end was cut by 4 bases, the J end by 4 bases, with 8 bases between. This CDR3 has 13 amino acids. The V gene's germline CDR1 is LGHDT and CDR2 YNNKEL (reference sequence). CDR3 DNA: TGTGCCAGCAGCCCCTTGGGTTACAATGAGCAGTTCTTC. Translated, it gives CASSPLGYNEQFF.

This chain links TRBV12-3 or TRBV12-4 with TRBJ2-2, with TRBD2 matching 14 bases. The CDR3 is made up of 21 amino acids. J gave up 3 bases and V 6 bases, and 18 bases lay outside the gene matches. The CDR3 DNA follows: TGTGCCAGCAGAATGACTAGCGGGGGGGATATGTTTGGATTATACACCGGGGAGCTGTTTTTT. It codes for CASRMTSGGDMFGLYTGELFF.

Written as DNA, the CDR3 is TGTGCCAGCAGCCTCGACGGGGGGGCGAACACCGGGGAGCTGTTTTTT. This sequence encodes CASSLDGGANTGELFF. The gene calls are TRBV3-1 and TRBJ2-2; 8 positions agree with TRBD2. The CDR3 has 16 amino acids. With V trimmed by 4 bases and J by 0 bases, 4 bases remained unmatched. CDR1 LGHDT and CDR2 YNNKEL come from the germline V gene (reference sequence).

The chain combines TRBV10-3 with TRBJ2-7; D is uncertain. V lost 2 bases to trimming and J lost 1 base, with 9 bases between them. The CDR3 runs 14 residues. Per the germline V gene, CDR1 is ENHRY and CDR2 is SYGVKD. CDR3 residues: CAISERASSYEQYF. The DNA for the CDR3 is TGTGCCATCAGTGAGAGGGCATCGTCCTACGAGCAGTACTTC.

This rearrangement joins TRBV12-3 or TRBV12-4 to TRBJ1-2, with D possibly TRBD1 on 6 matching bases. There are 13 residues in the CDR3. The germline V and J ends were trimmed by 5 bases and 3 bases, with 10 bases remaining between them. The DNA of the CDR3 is TGTGCCAGCAGTCAACAGGGCCACTATGGCTACACCTTC. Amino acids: CASSQQGHYGYTF.

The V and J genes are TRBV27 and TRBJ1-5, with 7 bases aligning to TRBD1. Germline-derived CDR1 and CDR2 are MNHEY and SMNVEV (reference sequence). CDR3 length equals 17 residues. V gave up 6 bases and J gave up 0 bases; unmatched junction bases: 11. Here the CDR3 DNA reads TGTGCCAGCAGACTAGCCTGGGACAGTTATAGCAATCAGCCCCAGCATTTT. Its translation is CASRLAWDSYSNQPQHF.